Described below is a single TCR beta chain sequence and its context. The CDR3 runs to 13 residues. Germline V gene sequence: CDR1 LNHDA, CDR2 SQIVND (reference sequence). The trim removed 5 bases at V and 3 bases at J, leaving 3 bases unmatched. The data originate from a study of T cell changes during pregnancy in multiple sclerosis. Libraries were prepared by immunoSEQ multiplex PCR; TCRdb keeps only in-frame clonotypes and omits some of them. The top ten hold approximately 0.18% of the sample, which has 55,000 or so clones, about nine tenths seen once. The chain couples TRBV19 to TRBJ1-2; 7 positions agree with TRBD1. Sequencing used CD4+ T cells from peripheral blood mononuclear cells, obtained after pregnancy. The sequence was collected from a female donor in good health, enrolled as a control in a pregnancy study. CDR3 protein: CASSVGTDYGYTF. CDR3 DNA sequence: TGTGCCAGTAGTGTGGGGACAGACTATGGCTACACCTTC.